This T cell receptor (beta chain) was identified during a study of regulatory T cells in long-lasting Graves disease. CDR1 SGHTA and CDR2 FQGNSA come from the germline V gene. V lost 4 bases to trimming and J lost 1 base, with 19 bases between them. The CDR3 spans 17 residues. CDR3-region Arm-PCR and iRepertoire HTBI primers produced the TCR beta libraries. One entry per CDR3 protein results from TCRdb running MiXCR on the multiplex PCR reads. The repertoire has approximately 400,000 distinct CDR3 sequences, about 20% of them found once; the top ten carry 26%. Time point: persistent/refractory GD, antithyroid drugs over 5 years with positive TRAb. PBMC RNA was the source of the TCR library. Into tubes containing EDTA, approximately 9 milliliters of peripheral blood were drawn. This clonotype has a handful of counts.

This TCR derives from a female donor with Graves disease. The chain couples TRBV7-2 to TRBJ1-1; tentative D call: TRBD1 (5 bases). The sequenced sample was peripheral blood mononuclear cells (PBMCs), obtained when the disease was refractory, from a patient treated with antithyroid drugs. CDR3 DNA: TGTGCCAGCAGCTCGCTTAGGTTGAGGGACCCGAACACTGAAGCTTTCTTT. Protein: CASSSLRLRDPNTEAFF.